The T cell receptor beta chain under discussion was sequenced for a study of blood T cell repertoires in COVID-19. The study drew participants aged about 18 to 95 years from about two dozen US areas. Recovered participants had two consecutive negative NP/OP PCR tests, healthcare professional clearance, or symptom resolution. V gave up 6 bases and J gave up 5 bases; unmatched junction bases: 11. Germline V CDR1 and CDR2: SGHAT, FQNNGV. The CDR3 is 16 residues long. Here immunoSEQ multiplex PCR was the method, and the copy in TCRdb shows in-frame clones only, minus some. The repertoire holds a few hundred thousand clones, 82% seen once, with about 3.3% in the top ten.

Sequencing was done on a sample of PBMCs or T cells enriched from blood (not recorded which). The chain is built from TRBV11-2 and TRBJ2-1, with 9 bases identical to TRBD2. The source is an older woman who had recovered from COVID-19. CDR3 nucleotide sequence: TGTGCCAGCAGTGTGATCCCGGGACTAGCCCACAATGAGCAGTTCTTC. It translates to CASSVIPGLAHNEQFF. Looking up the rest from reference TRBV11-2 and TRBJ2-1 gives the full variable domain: EAGVAQSPRYKIIEKRQSVAFWCNPISGHATLYWYQQILGQGPKLLIQFQNNGVVDDSQLPKDRFSAERLKGVDSTLKIQPAKLEDSAVYLCASSVIPGLAHNEQFFGPGTRLTVL.